The 27 T cell receptor beta chains below come from one sample, sequenced in a study of cytomegalovirus exposure and HLA in healthy donors. Libraries were prepared by immunoSEQ multiplex PCR; TCRdb keeps only in-frame clonotypes and omits some of them. The sample has roughly 270,000 clones, over 75% seen once. The source material was PBMCs. These receptors were obtained from a woman aged 18-30 years in good health and CMV-seronegative.

The chain couples TRBV6-5 to TRBJ1-1; D unclear. This CDR3 has 13 residues. Germline V gene lookup returns CDR1 MNHEY and CDR2 SVGAGI. Trimming shortened V by 6 bases and J by 5 bases, and 13 bases separated the two germline ends. CDR3 nucleotide sequence: TGTGCCAGCAGAGAGAGACGGGTGACTGAAGCTTTCTTT. This encodes CASRERRVTEAFF.

Written as DNA, the CDR3 is TGTGCCAGCAGCTTCACGGGACAGCAGTACTACAATGAGCAGTTCTTC. This sequence encodes CASSFTGQQYYNEQFF. The V call is TRBV7-8, the J call TRBJ2-1; TRBD1 agrees at 7 bases. The CDR3 length is 16 residues. Germline CDR1 reads SGHVS; CDR2 reads FQNEAQ. J lost 3 bases, V lost 3 bases, and 8 bases had no gene match.

The chain is built from TRBV27 and TRBJ2-7, with D possibly matching TRBD2 (5 bases). The CDR3 length is 16 residues. V lost 8 bases and J 2 bases, leaving 22 bases between the germline ends. Germline V lookup: CDR1 MNHEY, CDR2 SMNVEV (reference sequence). CDR3 region: CASSPGWGANTYEQYF. Here the CDR3 DNA reads TGTGCCAGCTCCCCCGGGTGGGGAGCCAATACCTACGAGCAGTACTTC.

The genes are TRBV5-1 and TRBJ1-2; TRBD1 might be the D (5 bases). V was shortened by 0 bases and J by 1 base, with 7 bases between the two germline ends. The CDR3 is 14 amino acids. CDR1 is SGHRS, CDR2 YFSETQ, per germline. The DNA for the CDR3 is TGCGCCAGCAGCTTGGGACAGCTTAACTATGGCTACACCTTC. Its protein product is CASSLGQLNYGYTF.

The chain uses TRBV5-1 and TRBJ2-7, with 7 bases fitting TRBD1. This CDR3 spans 16 amino acids. The V and J ends lost 0 bases and 2 bases, in that order; junction bases with no gene match: 8. CDR1 and CDR2 (germline): SGHRS, YFSETQ. The DNA for the CDR3 is TGCGCCAGCAGCTTGGACCAGGGACAGTGGACCTACGAGCAGTACTTC. This codes for CASSLDQGQWTYEQYF.

The chain combines TRBV25-1 with TRBJ2-7; TRBD1 might be the D (6 bases). Trimming took 3 bases from V and 4 from J, leaving 16 bases between them. Germline CDR1 reads MGHDK; CDR2 reads SYGVNS. The CDR3 is made up of 15 amino acids. The CDR3 DNA sequence: TGTGCCAGCAGTGATCCCGCCCTGGGGGCTTACGAGCAGTACTTC. Amino acid sequence: CASSDPALGAYEQYF.

This clone is a singleton in its sample. The sample carries other DNA sequences with the same CDR3. The chain employs TRBV4-1 and TRBJ2-7; 8 bases are a match to TRBD1. V dropped 0 bases and J dropped 1; count of bases not matched to a gene: 2. This CDR3 contains 15 residues. CDR1 is MGHRA, CDR2 YSYEKL, per germline. CDR3: CASSQEGQGSYEQYF. The CDR3 coding sequence is TGCGCCAGCAGCCAAGAAGGACAGGGTTCCTACGAGCAGTACTTC.

This chain joins TRBV19 and TRBJ2-7; 9 bases line up with TRBD1. Germline CDR1 LNHDA, CDR2 SQIVND (reference sequence). Germline trimming cut 6 bases from V and 4 bases from J; bases unmatched to any gene: 7. The CDR3 is 14 amino acids. This CDR3 is CASSETGGYYEQYF. DNA for the CDR3: TGTGCCAGTAGCGAAACAGGGGGCTATTACGAGCAGTACTTC.

This chain uses TRBV9 with TRBJ2-1, with 11 positions matching TRBD2. CDR1 and CDR2 (germline): SGDLS, YYNGEE. This CDR3 is built from 15 residues. Unmatched junction bases numbered 5, after V lost 2 bases and J lost 7 bases. The CDR3 spells CASSVTSGSKNEQFF. The DNA of the CDR3 is TGTGCCAGCAGCGTCACTAGCGGGAGTAAAAATGAGCAGTTCTTC.

The chain has TRBV15 and TRBJ1-2; D gene uncertain. Trimming left V 5 bases short and J 4 bases short, with 14 bases between. The CDR3 is 14 residues long. Germline V gene lookup returns CDR1 LNHNV and CDR2 YYDKDF (reference sequence). The CDR3 coding sequence is TGTGCCACCAGCTCCCCCGAGGGTGGCTATGGCTACACCTTC. This translates into CATSSPEGGYGYTF.

The V gene is TRBV11-2, the J gene TRBJ2-7; 9 bases match TRBD2. CDR1 SGHAT and CDR2 FQNNGV come from the germline V gene. This CDR3 region has 14 residues. The V and J ends lost 5 bases and 5 bases, in that order; junction bases with no gene match: 7. CDR3 sequence reads: CASSPTGLANEQYF. In nucleotides, the CDR3 is TGTGCCAGCAGCCCCACGGGACTAGCAAACGAGCAGTACTTC.

V is TRBV19 and J is TRBJ2-7; 11 positions agree with TRBD2. The CDR3 consists of 15 residues. The V and J ends lost 6 bases and 2 bases, in that order; junction bases with no gene match: 6. Germline V gives CDR1 LNHDA, CDR2 SQIVND (reference sequence). The CDR3 loop is CASRRKLAGAYEQYF. The CDR3 DNA reads TGTGCCAGTAGGAGAAAACTAGCGGGAGCCTACGAGCAGTACTTC.

This chain joins TRBV27 and TRBJ2-3, with TRBD2 matching 9 bases. Trimming cost V 5 bases and J 0 bases; bases outside gene matches: 9. Per germline, CDR1 MNHEY and CDR2 SMNVEV (reference sequence). CDR3 length equals 17 residues. The chain's CDR3 is CASSRSGGLGSTDTQYF. CDR3 bases: TGTGCCAGCAGTCGAAGCGGGGGGTTGGGTAGCACAGATACGCAGTATTTT.

CDR3 DNA sequence: TGTGCCAGCAGTGAACCTGACAGGGGGGCACGATACAATGAGCAGTTCTTC. Its translation: CASSEPDRGARYNEQFF. The chain is built from TRBV6-1 and TRBJ2-1, with 9 bases that match TRBD1. The V segment lost 2 bases and the J segment 4 bases; nucleotides outside the gene matches: 9. This CDR3 region has 17 residues. CDR1 and CDR2 from the germline V gene are MNHNS and SASEGT.

This sequence joins TRBV28 and TRBJ2-7, with D possibly being TRBD2 (5 bases). The CDR3 extends over 12 amino acids. The V gene lost 4 bases and the J gene lost 4 bases, with 8 bases spanning the gap. Germline assignment: CDR1 MDHEN and CDR2 SYDVKM. The CDR3 DNA reads as TGTGCCAGCAGTTCGACGGGGTACGAGCAGTACTTC. Translation gives CASSSTGYEQYF.

The rearrangement links TRBV5-1 to TRBJ2-7; tentatively, D is TRBD1 (5 bases). Germline loops: CDR1 SGHRS, CDR2 YFSETQ. Deletions cut 1 base from V and 6 bases from J, with 8 bases between. The CDR3 runs 12 residues. The CDR3 DNA follows: TGCGCCAGCAGCTTGCCAGGGCCCGAGCAGTACTTC. It is translated as CASSLPGPEQYF.

This chain joins TRBV27 and TRBJ2-2; 7 nucleotides align to TRBD2. Germline lookup yields CDR1 MNHEY and CDR2 SMNVEV (reference sequence). V gave up 6 bases and J gave up 4 bases; unmatched junction bases: 8. The CDR3 covers 15 residues. Written as DNA, the CDR3 is TGTGCCAGCAGCCCGGGGGGAAGGGGCACCGGGGAGCTGTTTTTT. This gives the protein CASSPGGRGTGELFF.

This sequence joins TRBV28 and TRBJ1-2, with 7 bases that match TRBD1. The V segment lost 4 bases and the J segment 5 bases; nucleotides outside the gene matches: 10. Germline-derived CDR1 and CDR2 are MDHEN and SYDVKM. The CDR3 is 15 residues long. The CDR3 spells CASSSTGTAIYGYTF. As DNA, the CDR3 is TGTGCCAGCAGTTCGACAGGGACCGCGATTTATGGCTACACCTTC.

In its sample, this clone was seen once. The chain recombines TRBV2 with TRBJ2-1; TRBD2 matches 7 bases. The V segment lost 6 bases and the J segment 10 bases; nucleotides outside the gene matches: 12. CDR1 and CDR2 (germline): SNHLY, FYNNEI. The CDR3 is made up of 14 amino acids. In DNA form, the CDR3 reads TGTGCCAGCAGGGAGGGCGGGGGAAGCGGCGAGCAGTTCTTC. Residues: CASREGGGSGEQFF.

This clone has more than one count but fewer than ten. The chain combines TRBV10-1 with TRBJ2-2, with D possibly matching TRBD2 (6 bases). CDR3 length: 12 amino acids. Germline CDR1 is WNHNN and CDR2 is SYGVQD (reference sequence). V shed 7 bases and J shed 5 bases, with 8 bases lying between them. The CDR3 here is CASKSGTGELFF. As DNA, the CDR3 is TGCGCCAGCAAAAGCGGGACCGGGGAGCTGTTTTTT.

The rearrangement uses TRBV15 and TRBJ2-3, with D possibly being TRBD1 (5 bases). Germline CDR1 reads LNHNV; CDR2 reads YYDKDF (reference sequence). Trimming removed 4 bases at V and 3 bases at J, with 14 bases between. The CDR3 consists of 15 residues. CDR3 in DNA: TGTGCCACCAGCACTGGGCAGGGTGGTACAGATACGCAGTATTTT. It yields the protein CATSTGQGGTDTQYF.

The chain couples TRBV28 to TRBJ1-5; no firm D call. The CDR3 is made up of 14 amino acids. The germline V gene encodes CDR1 MDHEN and CDR2 SYDVKM. The V gene lost 3 bases and the J gene lost 6 bases, with 12 bases spanning the gap. This CDR3 is CASSFSTWAQPQHF. Here the CDR3 DNA reads TGTGCCAGCAGTTTTTCAACGTGGGCTCAGCCCCAGCATTTT.

This rearrangement joins TRBV5-1 to TRBJ2-3; 9 bases fit TRBD2. V was pared by 2 bases and J by 1 base, with 5 bases of the junction left unmatched. Germline CDR1 is SGHRS and CDR2 is YFSETQ. The CDR3 has 16 residues. CDR3 sequence: CASSLSVAGGTDTQYF. The CDR3 nucleotides are TGCGCCAGCAGCTTAAGCGTAGCGGGAGGCACAGATACGCAGTATTTT.

The rearrangement links TRBV28 to TRBJ1-4, with TRBD1 identical over 9 bases. CDR3 length: 16 residues. J gave up 6 bases and V 6 bases, and 11 bases lay outside the gene matches. CDR1 is MDHEN and CDR2 is SYDVKM in the germline V gene. CDR3 sequence: CASSSFGQGSYEKLFF. Here the CDR3 DNA reads TGTGCCAGCAGCAGTTTTGGACAGGGGAGTTATGAAAAACTGTTTTTT.

The chain joins TRBV18 to TRBJ1-4; D is unresolved. The ends were cut back, 3 bases at V and 7 bases at J, with 15 bases in the middle. In germline, CDR1 is KGHSH, CDR2 LQKENI. This CDR3 has 15 residues. Written as DNA, the CDR3 is TGTGCCAGCTCACCGGACGGGCGTCGGGGTGAAAAACTGTTTTTT. Translation: CASSPDGRRGEKLFF.

The chain couples TRBV5-1 to TRBJ2-1, with D perhaps TRBD1 (6 bases). Deletions cut 3 bases from V and 4 bases from J, with 14 bases between. The CDR3 runs to 15 residues. Germline assignment: CDR1 SGHRS and CDR2 YFSETQ. For the CDR3, the DNA is TGCGCCAGCAGCTCATTCAGGGGTACTTACAATGAGCAGTTCTTC. Amino acids: CASSSFRGTYNEQFF.

The V gene is TRBV27, the J gene TRBJ1-1; 8 nucleotides agree with TRBD1. The CDR3 covers 14 residues. Trimming removed 2 bases from V and 3 bases from J; junction bases left unmatched: 2. Germline assignment: CDR1 MNHEY and CDR2 SMNVEV (reference sequence). Here the CDR3 DNA reads TGTGCCAGCAGTTTAGACAGGGGTTACACTGAAGCTTTCTTT. It translates to CASSLDRGYTEAFF.